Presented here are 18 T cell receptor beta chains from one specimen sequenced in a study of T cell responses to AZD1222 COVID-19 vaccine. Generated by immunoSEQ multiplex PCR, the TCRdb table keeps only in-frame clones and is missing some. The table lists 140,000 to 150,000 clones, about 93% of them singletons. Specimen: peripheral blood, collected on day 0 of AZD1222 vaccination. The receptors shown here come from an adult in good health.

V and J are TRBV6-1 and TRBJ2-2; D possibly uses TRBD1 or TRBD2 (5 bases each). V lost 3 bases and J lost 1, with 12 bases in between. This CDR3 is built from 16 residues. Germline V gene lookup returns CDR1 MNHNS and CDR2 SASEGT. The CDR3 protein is CASSDVGTLNTGELFF. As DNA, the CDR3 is TGTGCCAGCAGTGACGTAGGGACCTTGAACACCGGGGAGCTGTTTTTT.

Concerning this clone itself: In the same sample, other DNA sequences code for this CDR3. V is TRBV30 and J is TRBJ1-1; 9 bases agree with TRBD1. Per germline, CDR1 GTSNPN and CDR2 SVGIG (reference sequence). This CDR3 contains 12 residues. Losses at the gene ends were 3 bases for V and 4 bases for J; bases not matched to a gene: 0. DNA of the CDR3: TGTGCCTGGAGGACAGGGGGCACTGAAGCTTTCTTT. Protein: CAWRTGGTEAFF.

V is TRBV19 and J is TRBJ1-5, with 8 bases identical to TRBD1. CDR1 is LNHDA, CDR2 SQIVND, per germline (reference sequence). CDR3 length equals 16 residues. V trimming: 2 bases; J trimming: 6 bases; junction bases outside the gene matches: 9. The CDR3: CASSITPGGGGQPQHF. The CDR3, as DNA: TGTGCCAGTAGTATAACCCCAGGGGGCGGAGGTCAGCCCCAGCATTTT.

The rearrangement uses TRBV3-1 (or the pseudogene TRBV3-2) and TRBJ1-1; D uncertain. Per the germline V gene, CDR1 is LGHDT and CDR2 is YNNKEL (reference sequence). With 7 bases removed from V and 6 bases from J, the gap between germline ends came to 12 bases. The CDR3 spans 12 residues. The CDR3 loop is CASNLGRSEAFF. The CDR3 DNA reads TGTGCCAGCAATCTAGGACGGTCTGAAGCTTTCTTT.

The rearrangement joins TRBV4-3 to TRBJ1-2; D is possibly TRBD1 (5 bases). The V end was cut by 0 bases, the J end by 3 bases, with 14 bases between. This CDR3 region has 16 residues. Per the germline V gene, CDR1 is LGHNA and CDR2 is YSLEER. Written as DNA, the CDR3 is TGCGCCAGCAGCCAAGATCACCAGGGTAGCGACTATGGCTACACCTTC. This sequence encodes CASSQDHQGSDYGYTF.

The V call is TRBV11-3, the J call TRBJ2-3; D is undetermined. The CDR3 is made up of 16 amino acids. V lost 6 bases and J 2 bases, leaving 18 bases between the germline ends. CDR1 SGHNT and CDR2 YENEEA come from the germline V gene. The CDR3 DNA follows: TGTGCCAGCAGTCGTCTCTCGATGGGGTTCACAGATACGCAGTATTTT. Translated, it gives CASSRLSMGFTDTQYF. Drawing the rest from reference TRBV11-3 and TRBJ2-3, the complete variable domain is EAGVVQSPRYKIIEKKQPVAFWCNPISGHNTLYWYLQNLGQGPELLIRYENEEAVDDSQLPKDRFSAERLKGVDSTLKIQPAELGDSAVYLCASSRLSMGFTDTQYFGPGTRLTVL.

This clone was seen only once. This CDR3 is CASSQEGSRGAQYF. The DNA for the CDR3 is TGTGCCAGCAGCCAAGAGGGATCCAGGGGGGCGCAGTATTTT. V and J are TRBV3-1 (or the pseudogene TRBV3-2) and TRBJ2-3, with a possible D match to TRBD1 (7 bases). Trimming stripped 0 bases from V and 10 bases from J, with 14 bases between. The CDR3 runs 14 residues. Germline CDR1 is LGHDT and CDR2 is YNNKEL (reference sequence).

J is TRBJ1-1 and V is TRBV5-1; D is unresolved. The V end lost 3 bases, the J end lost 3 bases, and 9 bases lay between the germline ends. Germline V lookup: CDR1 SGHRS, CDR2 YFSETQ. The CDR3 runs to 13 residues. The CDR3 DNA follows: TGCGCCAGCAGCTCACTGTCCTACACTGAAGCTTTCTTT. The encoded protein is CASSSLSYTEAFF.

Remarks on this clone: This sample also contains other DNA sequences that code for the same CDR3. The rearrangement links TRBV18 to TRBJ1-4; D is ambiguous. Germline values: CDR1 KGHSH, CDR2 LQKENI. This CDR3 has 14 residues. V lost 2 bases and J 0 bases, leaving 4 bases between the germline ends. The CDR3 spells CASSPGATNEKLFF. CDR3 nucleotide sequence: TGTGCCAGCTCACCAGGCGCAACTAATGAAAAACTGTTTTTT.

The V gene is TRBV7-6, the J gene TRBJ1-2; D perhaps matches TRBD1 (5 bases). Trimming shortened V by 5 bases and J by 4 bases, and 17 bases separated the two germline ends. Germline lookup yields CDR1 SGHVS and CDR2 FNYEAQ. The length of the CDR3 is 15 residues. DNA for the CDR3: TGTGCCAGCAGCCCAAACCAACGGGGGGGCTATGGCTACACCTTC. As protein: CASSPNQRGGYGYTF.

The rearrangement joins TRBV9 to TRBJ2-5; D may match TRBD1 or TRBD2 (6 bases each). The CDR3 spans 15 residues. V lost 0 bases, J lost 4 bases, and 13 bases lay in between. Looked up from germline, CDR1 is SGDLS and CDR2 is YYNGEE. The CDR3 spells CASSVATGLSETQYF. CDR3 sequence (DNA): TGTGCCAGCAGCGTAGCGACAGGACTATCAGAGACCCAGTACTTC.

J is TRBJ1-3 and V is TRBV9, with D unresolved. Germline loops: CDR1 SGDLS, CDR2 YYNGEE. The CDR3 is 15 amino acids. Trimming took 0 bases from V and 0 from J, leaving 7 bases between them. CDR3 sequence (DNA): TGTGCCAGCAGCGTAGAGGTCTACTCTGGAAACACCATATATTTT. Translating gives CASSVEVYSGNTIYF.

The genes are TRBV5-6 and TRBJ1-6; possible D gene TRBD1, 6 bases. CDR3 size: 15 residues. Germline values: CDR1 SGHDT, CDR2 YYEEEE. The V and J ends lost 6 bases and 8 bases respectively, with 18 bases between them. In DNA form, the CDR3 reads TGTGCCAGCACCGCGGGGGGCGGAGGTTATTCACCCCTCCACTTT. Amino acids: CASTAGGGGYSPLHF. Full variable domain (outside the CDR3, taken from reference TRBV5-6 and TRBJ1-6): DAGVTQSPTHLIKTRGQQVTLRCSPKSGHDTVSWYQQALGQGPQFIFQYYEEEERQRGNFPDRFSGHQFPNYSSELNVNALLLGDSALYLCASTAGGGGYSPLHFGNGTRLTVT.

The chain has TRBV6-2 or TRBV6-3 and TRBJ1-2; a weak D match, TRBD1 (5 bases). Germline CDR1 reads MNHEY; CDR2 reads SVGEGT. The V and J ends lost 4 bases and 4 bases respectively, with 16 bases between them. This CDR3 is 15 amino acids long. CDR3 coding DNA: TGTGCCAGCAGTTCGGGGACCGTGTCCGTCTATGGCTACACCTTC. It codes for CASSSGTVSVYGYTF.

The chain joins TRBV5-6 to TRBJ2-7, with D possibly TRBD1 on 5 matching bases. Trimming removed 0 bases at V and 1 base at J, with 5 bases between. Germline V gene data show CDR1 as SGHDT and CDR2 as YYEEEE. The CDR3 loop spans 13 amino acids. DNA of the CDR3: TGTGCCAGCAGCTTGGGACAGTCCTACGAGCAGTACTTC. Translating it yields CASSLGQSYEQYF.

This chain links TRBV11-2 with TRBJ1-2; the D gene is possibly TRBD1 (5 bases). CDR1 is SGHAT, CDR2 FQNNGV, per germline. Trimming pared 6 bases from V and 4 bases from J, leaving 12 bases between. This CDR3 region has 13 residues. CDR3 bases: TGTGCCAGCAGGGCGGGCAGGGTCTATGGCTACACCTTC. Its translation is CASRAGRVYGYTF.

The CDR3 DNA sequence: TGTGCCAGCCCCCGCGGGAGAAGCAATCAGCCCCAGCATTTT. This encodes CASPRGRSNQPQHF. The chain combines TRBV27 with TRBJ1-5; D is uncertain. With 8 bases removed from V and 1 base from J, the gap between germline ends came to 12 bases. Germline V gives CDR1 MNHEY, CDR2 SMNVEV (reference sequence). The CDR3 totals 14 residues.

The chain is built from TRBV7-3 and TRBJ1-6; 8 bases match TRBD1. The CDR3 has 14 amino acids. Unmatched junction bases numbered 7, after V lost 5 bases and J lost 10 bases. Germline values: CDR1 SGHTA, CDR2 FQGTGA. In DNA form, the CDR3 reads TGTGCCAGCAGCCACGGACAGGGACGCTCACCCCTCCACTTT. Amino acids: CASSHGQGRSPLHF.